These 12 T cell receptor beta chains originate from one sample sequenced in a study of long-term antiretroviral therapy in people with HIV. At the survey level, the v3.0 immunoSEQ assay was run. Sequencing was performed with immunoSEQ multiplex PCR; in TCRdb, only in-frame clones are kept and a portion is missing. The sample includes about 30,000 clones, almost 95% of them seen just once. The sequencing used unsorted PBMCs, collected about 7.2 years after starting antiretroviral therapy. The receptors here all came from a man aged 45 to 65 with HIV.

The chain uses TRBV4-1 and TRBJ2-7, with 9 bases lining up with TRBD1. This CDR3 has 16 amino acids. J was trimmed by 4 bases and V by 1 base; bases with no gene match: 8. Germline V lookup: CDR1 MGHRA, CDR2 YSYEKL. CDR3 DNA: TGCGCCAGCAGCCAAGCCGTGGGGACAGGGACGTACGAGCAGTACTTC. This sequence encodes CASSQAVGTGTYEQYF.

The J gene is TRBJ2-1, the V gene TRBV5-6; D is perhaps TRBD2 (7 bases). Trimming shortened V by 2 bases and J by 9 bases, and 15 bases separated the two germline ends. Germline lookup yields CDR1 SGHDT and CDR2 YYEEEE. This CDR3 is built from 14 residues. Here the CDR3 DNA reads TGTGCCAGCAGCTTCGAGGGGGGGCGACTTGAGCAGTTCTTC. This translates into CASSFEGGRLEQFF.

J is TRBJ1-1 and V is TRBV11-2, with 7 nucleotides matching TRBD1. The V gene's germline CDR1 is SGHAT and CDR2 FQNNGV. The CDR3 is 15 residues long. With V trimmed by 1 base and J by 1 base, 3 bases remained unmatched. CDR3 DNA: TGTGCCAGCAGCTTAGGAGGGACAGAGAACACTGAAGCTTTCTTT. It translates to CASSLGGTENTEAFF. The full variable domain, completed using reference TRBV11-2 and TRBJ1-1, is EAGVAQSPRYKIIEKRQSVAFWCNPISGHATLYWYQQILGQGPKLLIQFQNNGVVDDSQLPKDRFSAERLKGVDSTLKIQPAKLEDSAVYLCASSLGGTENTEAFFGQGTRLTVV.

This chain uses TRBV27 with TRBJ2-1, with unresolved D. This CDR3 comprises 13 residues. V dropped 5 bases and J dropped 7 bases, with 12 bases sitting between them. Germline V gene data show CDR1 as MNHEY and CDR2 as SMNVEV (reference sequence). CDR3 protein: CASSVYEANEQFF. CDR3 nucleotide sequence: TGTGCCAGCAGTGTATATGAGGCTAATGAGCAGTTCTTC.

J is TRBJ1-1 and V is TRBV4-3; maybe TRBD1 (5 bases). Trimming took 3 bases from V and 0 from J, leaving 11 bases between them. This CDR3 spans 15 amino acids. Per the germline V gene, CDR1 is LGHNA and CDR2 is YSLEER. This CDR3 reads CASSHGGRLNTEAFF. The CDR3 DNA reads TGCGCCAGCAGCCATGGGGGACGGTTGAACACTGAAGCTTTCTTT.

The gene calls are TRBV6-1 and TRBJ1-5, with TRBD1 as a possible D gene (5 bases). CDR3 size: 16 residues. V was pared by 0 bases and J by 0 bases, with 9 bases between. In germline, CDR1 is MNHNS, CDR2 SASEGT. The CDR3 region is CASSEAPGLSNQPQHF. The CDR3 region has the DNA TGTGCCAGCAGTGAAGCCCCGGGACTTAGCAATCAGCCCCAGCATTTT.

This sequence joins TRBV5-1 and TRBJ2-3; TRBD1 matches at 8 bases. The length of the CDR3 is 13 residues. The J segment lost 3 bases and the V segment lost 7 bases, leaving 4 bases of the junction unmatched. Per the germline V gene, CDR1 is SGHRS and CDR2 is YFSETQ. The CDR3 loop is CASGQGGTDTQYF. The DNA of the CDR3 is TGCGCCAGCGGACAGGGTGGTACAGATACGCAGTATTTT.

This clone has just one count. The chain employs TRBV5-1 and TRBJ2-3; D unresolved. The V and J ends lost 0 bases and 2 bases respectively, with 7 bases between them. Germline CDR1 SGHRS, CDR2 YFSETQ. There are 14 residues in the CDR3. The CDR3 protein is CASSLVADTDTQYF. The CDR3, as DNA: TGCGCCAGCAGCTTGGTGGCAGACACAGATACGCAGTATTTT.

This rearrangement joins TRBV11-2 to TRBJ2-1; 10 bases are shared with TRBD2. The V segment lost 6 bases and the J segment 8 bases; nucleotides outside the gene matches: 10. The CDR3 is made up of 15 amino acids. In germline, CDR1 is SGHAT, CDR2 FQNNGV. The chain's CDR3 is CASRLAGAWRDEQFF. DNA for the CDR3: TGTGCCAGCAGGCTAGCGGGGGCATGGCGGGATGAGCAGTTCTTC.

The V and J genes are TRBV5-1 and TRBJ1-1; 7 bases are a match to TRBD1. CDR3 size: 15 residues. The germline V gene has CDR1 SGHRS and CDR2 YFSETQ. V lost 4 bases, J lost 1 base, and 7 bases stayed unmatched. The chain's CDR3 is CASSRKGGQNTEAFF. CDR3 nucleotides: TGCGCCAGCAGCCGAAAAGGGGGCCAGAACACTGAAGCTTTCTTT.

The genes are TRBV5-4 and TRBJ2-1; 8 bases match TRBD1. V gave up 5 bases and J gave up 9 bases; unmatched junction bases: 10. CDR1 SGHNT and CDR2 YYREEE come from the germline V gene (reference sequence). The CDR3 sequence is 14 residues long. As DNA, the CDR3 is TGTGCCAGCAGACCTGACAGGGGAATCATTGAGCAGTTCTTC. Protein sequence: CASRPDRGIIEQFF.

The chain uses TRBV6-1 and TRBJ1-5, with a tentative D call TRBD1 (6 bases). Trimming stripped 0 bases from V and 7 bases from J, with 10 bases between. Germline V gives CDR1 MNHNS, CDR2 SASEGT. The CDR3 has 14 residues. Here the CDR3 reads CASSEAGTNQPQHF. DNA for the CDR3: TGTGCCAGCAGTGAAGCGGGGACAAACCAGCCCCAGCATTTT.